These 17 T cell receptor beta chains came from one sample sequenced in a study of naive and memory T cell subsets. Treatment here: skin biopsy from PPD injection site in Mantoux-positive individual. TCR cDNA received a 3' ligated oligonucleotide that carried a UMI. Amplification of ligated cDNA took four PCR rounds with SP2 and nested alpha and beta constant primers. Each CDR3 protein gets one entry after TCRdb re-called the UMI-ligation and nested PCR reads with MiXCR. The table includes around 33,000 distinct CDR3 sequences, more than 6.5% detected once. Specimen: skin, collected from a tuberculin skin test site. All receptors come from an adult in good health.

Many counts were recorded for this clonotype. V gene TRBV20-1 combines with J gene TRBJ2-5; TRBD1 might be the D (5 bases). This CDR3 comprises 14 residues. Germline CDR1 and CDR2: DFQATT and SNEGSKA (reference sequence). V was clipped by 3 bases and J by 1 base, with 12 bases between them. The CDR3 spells CSASQGVFQETQYF. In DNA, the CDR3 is TGCAGTGCTAGTCAAGGGGTATTCCAAGAGACCCAGTACTTC.

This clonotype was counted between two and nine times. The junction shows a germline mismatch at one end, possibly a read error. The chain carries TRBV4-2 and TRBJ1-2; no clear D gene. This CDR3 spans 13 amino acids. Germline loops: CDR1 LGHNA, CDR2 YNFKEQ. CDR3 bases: TGTGCCAGCAGCCAAGGCCCCACTTATGGCGACACCTTC. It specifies CASSQGPTYGDTF.

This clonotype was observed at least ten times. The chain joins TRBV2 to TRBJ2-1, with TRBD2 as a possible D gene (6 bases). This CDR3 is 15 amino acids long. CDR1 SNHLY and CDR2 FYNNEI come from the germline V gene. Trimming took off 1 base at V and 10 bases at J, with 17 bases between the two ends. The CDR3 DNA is TGTGCCAGCAGTGAAGGGATTGGCGGGGCTGACGAGCAGTTCTTC. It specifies CASSEGIGGADEQFF.

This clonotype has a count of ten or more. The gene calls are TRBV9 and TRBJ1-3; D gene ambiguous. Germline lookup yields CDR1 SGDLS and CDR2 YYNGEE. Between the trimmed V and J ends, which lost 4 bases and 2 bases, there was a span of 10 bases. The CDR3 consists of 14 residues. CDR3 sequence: CASSPGQAGNTIYF. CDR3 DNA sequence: TGTGCCAGCAGCCCTGGGCAGGCTGGAAACACCATATATTTT.

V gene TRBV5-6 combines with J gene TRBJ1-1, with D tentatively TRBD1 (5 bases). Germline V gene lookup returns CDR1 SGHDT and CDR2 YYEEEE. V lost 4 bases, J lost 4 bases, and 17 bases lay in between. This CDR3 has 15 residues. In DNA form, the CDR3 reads TGTGCCAGCAGCCCGGGGGGGGGGTTAAGCACTGAAGCTTTCTTT. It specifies CASSPGGGLSTEAFF.

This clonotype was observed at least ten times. The CDR3 here is CASSLHPGQKDNEQFF. The CDR3 DNA sequence: TGCGCCAGCAGCTTACATCCGGGACAGAAGGACAATGAGCAGTTCTTC. V and J are TRBV5-1 and TRBJ2-1; TRBD1 aligns across 7 bases. The CDR3 loop spans 16 amino acids. The J segment lost 5 bases and the V segment lost 2 bases, leaving 10 bases of the junction unmatched. Per the germline V gene, CDR1 is SGHRS and CDR2 is YFSETQ. The full variable domain, rest sourced from reference TRBV5-1 and TRBJ2-1, is KAGVTQTPRYLIKTRGQQVTLSCSPISGHRSVSWYQQTPGQGLQFLFEYFSETQRNKGNFPGRFSGRQFSNSRSEMNVSTLELGDSALYLCASSLHPGQKDNEQFFGPGTRLTVL.

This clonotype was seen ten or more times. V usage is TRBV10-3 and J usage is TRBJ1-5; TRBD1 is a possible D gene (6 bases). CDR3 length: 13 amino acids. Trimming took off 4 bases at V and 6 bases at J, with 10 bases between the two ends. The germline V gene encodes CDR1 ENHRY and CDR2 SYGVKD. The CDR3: CAISVRGGQPQHF. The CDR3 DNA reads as TGTGCCATCAGTGTGAGGGGGGGTCAGCCCCAGCATTTT.

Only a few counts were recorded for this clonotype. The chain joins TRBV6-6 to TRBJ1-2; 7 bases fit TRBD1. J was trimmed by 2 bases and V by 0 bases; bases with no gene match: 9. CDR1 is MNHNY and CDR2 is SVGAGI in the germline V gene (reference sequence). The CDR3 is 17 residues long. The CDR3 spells CASSYSDTTGLNYGYTF. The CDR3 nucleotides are TGTGCCAGCAGTTACTCAGACACGACAGGGTTAAACTATGGCTACACCTTC.

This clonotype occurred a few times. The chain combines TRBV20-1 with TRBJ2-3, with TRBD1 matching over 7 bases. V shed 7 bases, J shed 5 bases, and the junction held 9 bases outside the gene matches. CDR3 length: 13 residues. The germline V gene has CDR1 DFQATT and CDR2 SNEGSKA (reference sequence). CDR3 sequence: CSVTRQGRDTQYF. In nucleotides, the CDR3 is TGCAGTGTTACCAGACAGGGTAGAGATACGCAGTATTTT.

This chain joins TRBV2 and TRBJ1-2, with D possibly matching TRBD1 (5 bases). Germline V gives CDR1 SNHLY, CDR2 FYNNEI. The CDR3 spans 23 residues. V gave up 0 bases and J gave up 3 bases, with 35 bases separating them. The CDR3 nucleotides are TGTGCCAGCAGTGAAGCGCTTCAAGGAAGTAGTTCGGCAGGGTTATTAACTTACTATGGCTACACCTTC. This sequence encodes CASSEALQGSSSAGLLTYYGYTF.

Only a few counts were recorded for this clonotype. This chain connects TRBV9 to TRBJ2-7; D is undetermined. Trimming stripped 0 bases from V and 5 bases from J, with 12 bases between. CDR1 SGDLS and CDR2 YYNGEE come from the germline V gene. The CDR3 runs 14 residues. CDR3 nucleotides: TGTGCCAGCAGCGTAGGGAAGGGAAGAAACGAGCAGTACTTC. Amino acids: CASSVGKGRNEQYF. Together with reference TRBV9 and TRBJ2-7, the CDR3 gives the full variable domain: DSGVTQTPKHLITATGQRVTLRCSPRSGDLSVYWYQQSLDQGLQFLIQYYNGEERAKGNILERFSAQQFPDLHSELNLSSLELGDSALYFCASSVGKGRNEQYFGPGTRLTVT.

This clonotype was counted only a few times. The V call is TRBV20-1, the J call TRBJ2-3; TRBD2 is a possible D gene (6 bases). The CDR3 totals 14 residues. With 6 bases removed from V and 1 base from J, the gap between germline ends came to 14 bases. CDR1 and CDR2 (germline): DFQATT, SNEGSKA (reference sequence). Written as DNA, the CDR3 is TGCAGTGCGGGGGGTCTTGAATGCACAGATACGCAGTATTTT. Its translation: CSAGGLECTDTQYF.

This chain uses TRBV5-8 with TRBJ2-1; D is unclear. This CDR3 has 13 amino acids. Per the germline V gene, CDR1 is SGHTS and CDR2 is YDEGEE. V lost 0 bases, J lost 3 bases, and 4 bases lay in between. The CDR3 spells CASSLGLYNEQFF. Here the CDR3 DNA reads TGTGCCAGCAGCTTGGGACTCTACAATGAGCAGTTCTTC.

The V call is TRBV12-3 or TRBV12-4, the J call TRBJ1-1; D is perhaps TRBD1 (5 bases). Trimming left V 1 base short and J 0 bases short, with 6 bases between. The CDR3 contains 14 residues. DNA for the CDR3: TGTGCCAGCAGTTTAGGGACACTGAACACTGAAGCTTTCTTT. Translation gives CASSLGTLNTEAFF.

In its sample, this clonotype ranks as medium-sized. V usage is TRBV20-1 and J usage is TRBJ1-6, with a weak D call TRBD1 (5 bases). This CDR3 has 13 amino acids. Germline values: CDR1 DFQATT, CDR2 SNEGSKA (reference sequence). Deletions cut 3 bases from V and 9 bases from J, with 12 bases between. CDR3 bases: TGCAGTGCTAGCAGGCAGGGTGGTTCACCCCTCCACTTT. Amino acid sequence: CSASRQGGSPLHF.

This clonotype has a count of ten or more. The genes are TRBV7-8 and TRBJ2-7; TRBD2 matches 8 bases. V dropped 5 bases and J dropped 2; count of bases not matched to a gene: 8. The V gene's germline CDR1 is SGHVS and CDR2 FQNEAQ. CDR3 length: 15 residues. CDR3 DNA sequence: TGTGCCAGCAGCACGTTAGCGGGGATGCCCTACGAGCAGTACTTC. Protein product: CASSTLAGMPYEQYF.

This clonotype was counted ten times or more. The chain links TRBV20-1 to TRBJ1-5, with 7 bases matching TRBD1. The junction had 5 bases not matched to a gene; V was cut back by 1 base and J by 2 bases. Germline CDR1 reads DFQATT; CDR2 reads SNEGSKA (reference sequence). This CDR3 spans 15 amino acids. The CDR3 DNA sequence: TGCAGTGCTAGAGGGGGGGGGACAGGCAATCAGCCCCAGCATTTT. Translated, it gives CSARGGGTGNQPQHF.